Here is one T cell receptor (beta chain) with its context. This entry belongs to a study of Ad26.COV2.S vaccination and SARS-CoV-2 variants. Profiled with immunoSEQ multiplex PCR; TCRdb holds only in-frame clones, not every one. The sample records 350,000 to 600,000 clones, 70% to 90% being singletons. Germline V gene sequence: CDR1 KGHSH, CDR2 LQKENI. The CDR3 sequence is 18 residues long. V shed 1 base and J shed 5 bases, with 23 bases lying between them. Noted treatment: 15 to 20 received Ad26.COV2.S at low or high dose, single or two shots; roughly 5 received placebo; per-sample allocation not given. Repertoires come from day 63 after the first vaccine or placebo injection.

This specimen was peripheral blood, taken in a trial of Ad26.COV2.S vaccine versus placebo. The V gene is TRBV18, the J gene TRBJ1-1; D may be TRBD1 (6 bases). This receptor was taken from a person aged 18-65 years who received the Ad26.COV2.S COVID-19 vaccine or a placebo. As DNA, the CDR3 is TGTGCCAGCTCACCACAGACAGAATGGGGGGCCCCGAGAACTGAAGCTTTCTTT. Amino acids: CASSPQTEWGAPRTEAFF.